The T cell receptor beta chain under discussion was sequenced for a study of blood T cell repertoires in COVID-19. Turning to the study itself: PBMCs, B-cell-depleted T cells, or T cells were the source of the cDNA or gDNA that made up the material.

As originally analysed: By means of reference gene primer amplification, nucleated cell counts were estimated. Some clones are missing from TCRdb's copy, which holds only in-frame ones; the method was immunoSEQ multiplex PCR. V, J and clone size are those of that table, while D and trimming were read from the DNA. The repertoire includes 130,000 to 150,000 clones, about 85% of them detected once, and about 2.8% sits in the top ten. Germline V gene data show CDR1 as SGHTA and CDR2 as FQGNSA. This CDR3 spans 14 amino acids. V dropped 5 bases and J dropped 2; count of bases not matched to a gene: 6. Sequencing used peripheral blood. The chain has TRBV7-2 and TRBJ2-7, with 7 bases aligning to TRBD1. The sequence was obtained from a human donor with acute or convalescent COVID-19. The donor label of this sample is uncertain. This chain's CDR3 is CASSARQGTYEQYF. In DNA, the CDR3 is TGTGCCAGCAGCGCCCGACAGGGAACCTACGAGCAGTACTTC.